These 20 T cell receptor beta chains share one sample of origin, sequenced in a study of blood T cell repertoires in COVID-19. The assay was immunoSEQ multiplex PCR, and TCRdb's table has in-frame clones only and misses some. The sample carries 200,000 or so clones, under 90% recorded once. Material for sequencing was peripheral blood. These receptors were obtained from a man aged 25 to 40 with active or convalescent COVID-19.

The chain links TRBV6-4 to TRBJ1-5; D possibly corresponds to TRBD1 (5 bases). The V and J ends lost 4 bases and 4 bases respectively, with 14 bases between them. The germline V gene has CDR1 MRHNA and CDR2 SNTAGT. CDR3 length equals 15 residues. The CDR3 protein is CASSGASGENQPQHF. The CDR3 DNA reads TGTGCCAGCAGTGGAGCGTCGGGGGAGAATCAGCCCCAGCATTTT.

This clone came up once. The chain couples TRBV7-9 to TRBJ2-6; possible D gene TRBD1, 6 bases. With 3 bases removed from V and 2 bases from J, the gap between germline ends came to 17 bases. The CDR3 is 18 amino acids. The germline gives CDR1 SEHNR, CDR2 FQNEAQ (reference sequence). CDR3 nucleotide sequence: TGTGCCAGCAGCTTGGGTCCACAGGGCCTGGCTGGGGCCAACGTCCTGACTTTC. Amino acids: CASSLGPQGLAGANVLTF.

V gene TRBV6-1 combines with J gene TRBJ1-5, with D possibly being TRBD1 (6 bases). V lost 1 base and J lost 1, with 17 bases in between. The germline V gene encodes CDR1 MNHNS and CDR2 SASEGT. The CDR3 consists of 18 residues. This chain's CDR3 is CASSEGAWTALSNQPQHF. CDR3 bases: TGTGCCAGCAGTGAAGGAGCATGGACAGCTCTAAGCAATCAGCCCCAGCATTTT.

This clone was found a few times. V and J are TRBV5-5 and TRBJ1-5, with D possibly TRBD1 on 6 matching bases. The germline V and J ends were trimmed by 2 bases and 0 bases, with 9 bases remaining between them. The CDR3 loop spans 15 amino acids. In germline, CDR1 is SGHKS, CDR2 YYEKEE (reference sequence). CDR3 protein: CASSLAGDSNQPQHF. The CDR3 region has the DNA TGTGCCAGCAGCTTAGCAGGGGATAGCAATCAGCCCCAGCATTTT.

This chain connects TRBV4-3 to TRBJ2-1, with D possibly TRBD2 on 6 matching bases. CDR3 length: 13 amino acids. V was cut by 0 bases and J by 8 bases, with 8 bases left in between. Germline assignment: CDR1 LGHNA and CDR2 YSLEER. As DNA, the CDR3 is TGCGCCAGCAGCCAAGACGGAGGGTATGAGCAGTTCTTC. It translates to CASSQDGGYEQFF.

The chain uses TRBV4-1 and TRBJ2-7, with 8 nucleotides matching TRBD2. The J segment lost 3 bases and the V segment lost 1 base, leaving 11 bases of the junction unmatched. The CDR3 consists of 17 residues. The germline CDR1 and CDR2 sequences are MGHRA and YSYEKL. The CDR3 coding sequence is TGCGCCAGCAGCCAAGCGCCAGCGGGAGTAGATTACTACGAGCAGTACTTC. Encoded protein: CASSQAPAGVDYYEQYF.

The rearrangement joins TRBV3-1 (or the pseudogene TRBV3-2) to TRBJ2-6; no definite D call. V lost 0 bases and J 6 bases, leaving 3 bases between the germline ends. The CDR3 contains 13 residues. Germline loops: CDR1 LGHDT, CDR2 YNNKEL (reference sequence). CDR3 sequence reads: CASSQDLANVLTF. For the CDR3, the DNA is TGTGCCAGCAGCCAAGACCTGGCCAACGTCCTGACTTTC.

The J gene is TRBJ1-3, the V gene TRBV27, with D unresolved. Trimming took 2 bases from V and 8 from J, leaving 13 bases between them. The germline CDR1 and CDR2 sequences are MNHEY and SMNVEV (reference sequence). CDR3 length equals 14 residues. The CDR3 protein is CASSLNPTRDTIYF. DNA for the CDR3: TGTGCCAGCAGTTTAAACCCCACCCGAGACACCATATATTTT.

This clone was seen only a few times. The rearrangement links TRBV27 to TRBJ1-4; perhaps TRBD1 as D (6 bases). Germline CDR1 and CDR2: MNHEY and SMNVEV (reference sequence). V lost 1 base and J lost 7, with 16 bases in between. The CDR3 is 16 residues long. The CDR3 here is CASSLWAGVIGEKLFF. Here the CDR3 DNA reads TGTGCCAGCAGTTTATGGGCAGGGGTCATAGGTGAAAAACTGTTTTTT. The complete variable domain, with remaining parts taken from reference TRBV27 and TRBJ1-4, reads EAQVTQNPRYLITVTGKKLTVTCSQNMNHEYMSWYRQDPGLGLRQIYYSMNVEVTDKGDVPEGYKVSRKEKRNFPLILESPSPNQTSLYFCASSLWAGVIGEKLFFGSGTQLSVL.

The rearrangement links TRBV5-8 to TRBJ2-5; 11 bases align to TRBD1. Germline assignment: CDR1 SGHTS and CDR2 YDEGEE. Germline trimming cut 4 bases from V and 1 base from J; bases unmatched to any gene: 6. This CDR3 has 16 residues. CDR3 in amino acids: CASSQGTGGFQETQYF. CDR3 sequence (DNA): TGTGCCAGCAGCCAAGGGACAGGGGGTTTCCAAGAGACCCAGTACTTC.

V gene TRBV30 combines with J gene TRBJ2-3; a weak D match, TRBD1 (5 bases). V lost 1 base to trimming and J lost 4 bases, with 12 bases between them. Germline V gene sequence: CDR1 GTSNPN, CDR2 SVGIG (reference sequence). This CDR3 spans 14 amino acids. The CDR3 sequence is CAWSARLGADTQYF. The CDR3 bases are TGTGCCTGGAGTGCCCGGCTAGGGGCAGATACGCAGTATTTT.

The chain joins TRBV5-3 to TRBJ2-3; perhaps TRBD2 as D (10 bases). TRBV5-3 is known as an ORF, though its function is uncertain. CDR3 length equals 20 residues. Deletions cut 0 bases from V and 6 bases from J, with 29 bases between. CDR3 nucleotides: TGTGCCAGAAGCTTGGCACGCCGGGACAGGGAGCGGGAGGGAGTCGATACGCAGTATTTT. This codes for CARSLARRDREREGVDTQYF.

The rearrangement joins TRBV4-1 to TRBJ2-3; weak D call: TRBD1 (5 bases). CDR3 length: 16 amino acids. Germline loops: CDR1 MGHRA, CDR2 YSYEKL. The ends were cut back, 0 bases at V and 0 bases at J, with 10 bases in the middle. The CDR3 sequence is CASSQDPGPSTDTQYF. CDR3 sequence (DNA): TGCGCCAGCAGCCAAGACCCAGGGCCTAGCACAGATACGCAGTATTTT.

The chain's CDR3 is CASGREGNTGELFF. CDR3 nucleotides: TGTGCCAGCGGGCGAGAGGGAAACACCGGGGAGCTGTTTTTT. The rearrangement uses TRBV6-5 and TRBJ2-2, with D maybe TRBD2 (5 bases). This CDR3 is 14 amino acids long. The germline V gene encodes CDR1 MNHEY and CDR2 SVGAGI. V gave up 8 bases and J gave up 2 bases, with 12 bases separating them.

The V and J genes are TRBV28 and TRBJ2-2; 8 nucleotides agree with TRBD2. Germline loops: CDR1 MDHEN, CDR2 SYDVKM. V shed 6 bases, J shed 4 bases, and the junction held 4 bases outside the gene matches. The CDR3 has 14 residues. The CDR3 protein is CASSPRGGTGELFF. The CDR3 region has the DNA TGTGCCAGCAGCCCCCGGGGGGGCACCGGGGAGCTGTTTTTT. The full variable domain, rest sourced from reference TRBV28 and TRBJ2-2, is DVKVTQSSRYLVKRTGEKVFLECVQDMDHENMFWYRQDPGLGLRLIYFSYDVKMKEKGDIPEGYSVSREKKERFSLILESASTNQTSMYLCASSPRGGTGELFFGEGSRLTVL.

This clone was detected only once. This chain uses TRBV6-2 or TRBV6-3 with TRBJ2-7; 8 bases map to TRBD1. From germline, CDR1 is MNHEY and CDR2 SVGEGT. The CDR3 contains 15 residues. V lost 5 bases to trimming and J lost 2 bases; unmatched junction nucleotides: 8. This CDR3 is CASSPGTGFPYEQYF. In DNA form, the CDR3 reads TGTGCCAGCAGTCCCGGGACAGGTTTCCCCTACGAGCAGTACTTC.

J is TRBJ1-5 and V is TRBV10-3; D uncertain. CDR3 length equals 17 residues. Germline-derived CDR1 and CDR2 are ENHRY and SYGVKD. V dropped 0 bases and J dropped 0 bases, with 12 bases sitting between them. The CDR3 sequence: CAISESLSADSNQPQHF. CDR3 DNA: TGTGCCATCAGTGAGTCTCTATCCGCCGATAGCAATCAGCCCCAGCATTTT.

The gene calls are TRBV6-5 and TRBJ1-1; TRBD1 is a possible D gene (5 bases). V lost 4 bases, J lost 1 base, and 16 bases lay in between. From germline, CDR1 is MNHEY and CDR2 SVGAGI. The CDR3 runs to 16 residues. The CDR3 here is CASSWISGGENTEAFF. The DNA of the CDR3 is TGTGCCAGCAGTTGGATTTCCGGGGGGGAGAACACTGAAGCTTTCTTT.

This chain links TRBV6-2 or TRBV6-3 with TRBJ2-3; D is ambiguous. The V gene lost 2 bases and the J gene lost 2 bases, with 11 bases spanning the gap. This CDR3 has 15 residues. The germline V gene has CDR1 MNHEY and CDR2 SVGEGT. CDR3 in DNA: TGTGCCAGCAGTTACGGTGGGCAGTACACAGATACGCAGTATTTT. Translation gives CASSYGGQYTDTQYF.

This sequence joins TRBV30 and TRBJ1-5; TRBD1 agrees at 8 bases. The length of the CDR3 is 17 residues. V trimming: 0 bases; J trimming: 5 bases; junction bases outside the gene matches: 12. CDR1 and CDR2 from the germline V gene are GTSNPN and SVGIG (reference sequence). The CDR3 sequence: CAWSVAGQGRPYQPQHF. In DNA form, the CDR3 reads TGTGCCTGGAGTGTGGCTGGACAGGGAAGGCCTTATCAGCCCCAGCATTTT.